Described below is a single TCR beta chain sequence and its context. Its antigen is unidentified. The CDR3 has 14 residues. Germline CDR1 reads MNHEY; CDR2 reads SMNVEV (reference sequence). V gave up 6 bases and J gave up 10 bases; unmatched junction bases: 4. The method was immunoSEQ multiplex PCR; TCRdb's version includes in-frame clones alone and lacks a portion of them. The sample lists about 140,000 clones, about 91% occurring once. This sample stems from a study of T cell responses to AZD1222 COVID-19 vaccine. General study results and limits: Spike-specific TCR breadth and depth were elevated following two AZD1222 doses. Without day 14 samples, only post-peak T cell repertoires were studied.

The rearrangement joins TRBV27 to TRBJ1-6, with 12 bases matching TRBD1. This sample comprised peripheral blood, obtained on day 0 of AZD1222 vaccination. This receptor was identified in an adult in good health. The CDR3: CASSPGQGASPLHF. In DNA form, the CDR3 reads TGTGCCAGCAGCCCGGGACAGGGGGCATCACCCCTCCACTTT.